Following are 6 T cell receptor beta chains from one sample sequenced in a study of blood T cell repertoires in COVID-19. Generated by immunoSEQ multiplex PCR, the TCRdb table keeps only in-frame clones and is missing some. The table lists around 200,000 clones, approximately 91% of them singletons, with approximately 0.77% in the top ten. The sample was PBMCs or T cells enriched from blood (not recorded which). The receptors come from a woman aged 18-30 years who had recovered from COVID-19.

V is TRBV4-2 and J is TRBJ1-1, with D possibly matching TRBD1 (5 bases). V was shortened by 8 bases and J by 4 bases, with 17 bases between the two germline ends. Per the germline V gene, CDR1 is LGHNA and CDR2 is YNFKEQ. The CDR3 totals 14 residues. The CDR3 DNA reads TGTGCCAGCTCTTCGTTGGGGGACTCCACTGAAGCTTTCTTT. Protein product: CASSSLGDSTEAFF.

The chain recombines TRBV28 with TRBJ1-1; a possible D gene is TRBD1 (5 bases). CDR1 is MDHEN and CDR2 is SYDVKM in the germline V gene. Trimming shortened V by 4 bases and J by 4 bases, and 7 bases separated the two germline ends. The CDR3 is made up of 12 amino acids. Here the CDR3 DNA reads TGTGCCAGCAGTTCAGGGATCACTGAAGCTTTCTTT. It codes for CASSSGITEAFF.

V gene TRBV7-9 combines with J gene TRBJ1-1; maybe TRBD1 (6 bases). Germline V lookup: CDR1 SEHNR, CDR2 FQNEAQ (reference sequence). The CDR3 is made up of 14 amino acids. Trimming took off 5 bases at V and 6 bases at J, with 16 bases between the two ends. CDR3 in DNA: TGTGCCAGCAGCCCTCCTTCGACAGGCTCTGAAGCTTTCTTT. It yields the protein CASSPPSTGSEAFF.

This clone showed up just a few times. CDR3 protein: CASSRGGGEVNEQFF. The CDR3 region has the DNA TGTGCCAGCAGCCGCGGGGGAGGGGAGGTCAATGAGCAGTTCTTC. The rearrangement uses TRBV3-1 (or the pseudogene TRBV3-2) and TRBJ2-1, with 7 bases that match TRBD2. The CDR3 contains 15 residues. In germline, CDR1 is LGHDT, CDR2 YNNKEL (reference sequence). Unmatched junction bases numbered 9, after V lost 4 bases and J lost 6 bases.

The genes are TRBV7-9 and TRBJ2-1, with 9 bases identical to TRBD1. Germline CDR1 reads SEHNR; CDR2 reads FQNEAQ (reference sequence). V dropped 6 bases and J dropped 4; count of bases not matched to a gene: 4. This CDR3 is 14 amino acids long. CDR3 in amino acids: CASSSGTGYNEQFF. Written as DNA, the CDR3 is TGTGCCAGCAGTTCCGGGACAGGGTACAATGAGCAGTTCTTC.

This CDR3 reads CASSLVQGWTEAFF. CDR3 DNA: TGTGCCAGCAGCTTAGTCCAGGGGTGGACTGAAGCTTTCTTT. The chain has TRBV7-9 and TRBJ1-1, with D maybe TRBD1 (6 bases). Germline V gives CDR1 SEHNR, CDR2 FQNEAQ (reference sequence). Trimming pared 1 base from V and 5 bases from J, leaving 11 bases between. This CDR3 has 14 amino acids.